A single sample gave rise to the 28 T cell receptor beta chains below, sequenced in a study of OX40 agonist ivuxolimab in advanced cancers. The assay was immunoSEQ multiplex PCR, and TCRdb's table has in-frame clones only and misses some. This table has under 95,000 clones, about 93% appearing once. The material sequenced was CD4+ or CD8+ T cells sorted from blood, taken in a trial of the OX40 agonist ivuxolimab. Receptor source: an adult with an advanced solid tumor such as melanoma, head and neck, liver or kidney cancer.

CDR3 region: CASSVAGGASYEQYF. In DNA, the CDR3 is TGTGCCAGCAGCGTAGCCGGGGGGGCCTCCTACGAGCAGTACTTC. The chain links TRBV9 to TRBJ2-7, with 8 bases matching TRBD2. J was trimmed by 0 bases and V by 0 bases; bases with no gene match: 2. The CDR3 runs 15 residues. Germline CDR1 is SGDLS and CDR2 is YYNGEE.

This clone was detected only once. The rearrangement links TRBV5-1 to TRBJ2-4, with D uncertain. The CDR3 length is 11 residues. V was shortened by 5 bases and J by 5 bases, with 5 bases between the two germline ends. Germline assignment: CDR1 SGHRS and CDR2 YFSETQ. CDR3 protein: CASRAENIQYF. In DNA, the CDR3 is TGCGCCAGCAGGGCGGAAAACATTCAGTACTTC.

As DNA, the CDR3 is TGTGCCAGCAGCCAAGAAGGGGCAGGGCGCGTCTATGGCTACACCTTC. This codes for CASSQEGAGRVYGYTF. The chain joins TRBV4-2 to TRBJ1-2; D possibly corresponds to TRBD1 (5 bases). Germline values: CDR1 LGHNA, CDR2 YNFKEQ. V was clipped by 0 bases and J by 4 bases, with 15 bases between them. The CDR3 consists of 16 residues.

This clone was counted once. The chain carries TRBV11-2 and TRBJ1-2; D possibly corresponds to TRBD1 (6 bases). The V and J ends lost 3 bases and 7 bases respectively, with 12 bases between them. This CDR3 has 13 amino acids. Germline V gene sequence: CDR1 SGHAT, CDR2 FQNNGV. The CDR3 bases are TGTGCCAGCAGCTTGAGGGGGGGGATTGGCTACACCTTC. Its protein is CASSLRGGIGYTF.

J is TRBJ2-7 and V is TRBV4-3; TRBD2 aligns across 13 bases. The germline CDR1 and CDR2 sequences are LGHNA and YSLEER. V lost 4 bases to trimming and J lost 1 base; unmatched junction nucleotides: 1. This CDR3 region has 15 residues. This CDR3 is CASSPGLAGSYEQYF. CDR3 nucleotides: TGCGCCAGCAGCCCGGGACTAGCGGGGTCCTACGAGCAGTACTTC.

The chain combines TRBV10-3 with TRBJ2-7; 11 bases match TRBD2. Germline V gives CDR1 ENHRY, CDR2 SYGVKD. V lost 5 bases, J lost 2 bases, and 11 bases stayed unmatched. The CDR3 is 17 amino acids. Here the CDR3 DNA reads TGTGCCATCAGTTCACCCACTAGCGGGGGAAGTGCCTACGAGCAGTACTTC. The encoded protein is CAISSPTSGGSAYEQYF.

CDR3 nucleotides: TGTGCCAGCAGTGACCGCCGCAAGGTTCTAAATCAGCCCCAGCATTTT. Protein sequence: CASSDRRKVLNQPQHF. The chain couples TRBV2 to TRBJ1-5; D is uncertain. V was clipped by 3 bases and J by 4 bases, with 16 bases between them. The CDR3 has 16 residues. Germline CDR1 and CDR2: SNHLY and FYNNEI.

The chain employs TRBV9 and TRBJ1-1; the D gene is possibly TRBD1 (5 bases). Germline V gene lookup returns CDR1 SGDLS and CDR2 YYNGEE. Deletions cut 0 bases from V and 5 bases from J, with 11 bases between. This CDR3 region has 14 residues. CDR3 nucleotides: TGTGCCAGCAGCGTAGAGGCCAGGGCTACTGAAGCTTTCTTT. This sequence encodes CASSVEARATEAFF.

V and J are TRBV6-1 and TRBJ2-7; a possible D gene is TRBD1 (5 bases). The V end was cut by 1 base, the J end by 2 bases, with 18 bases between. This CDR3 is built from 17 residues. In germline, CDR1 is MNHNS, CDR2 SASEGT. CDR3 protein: CASSEGVAAQAPYEQYF. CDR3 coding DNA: TGTGCCAGCAGTGAAGGAGTTGCTGCACAGGCCCCCTACGAGCAGTACTTC.

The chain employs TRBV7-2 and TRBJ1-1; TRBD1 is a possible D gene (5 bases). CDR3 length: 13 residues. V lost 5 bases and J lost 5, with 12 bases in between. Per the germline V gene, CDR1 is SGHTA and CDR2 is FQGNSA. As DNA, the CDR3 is TGTGCCAGCAGCCCAATCGGGGGAACTGAAGCTTTCTTT. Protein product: CASSPIGGTEAFF.

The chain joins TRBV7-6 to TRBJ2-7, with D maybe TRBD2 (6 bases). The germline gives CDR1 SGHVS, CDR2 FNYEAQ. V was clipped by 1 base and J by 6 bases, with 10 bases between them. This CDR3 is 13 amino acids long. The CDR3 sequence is CASSLGGAPEQYF. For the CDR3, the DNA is TGTGCCAGCAGCTTAGGCGGGGCACCCGAGCAGTACTTC.

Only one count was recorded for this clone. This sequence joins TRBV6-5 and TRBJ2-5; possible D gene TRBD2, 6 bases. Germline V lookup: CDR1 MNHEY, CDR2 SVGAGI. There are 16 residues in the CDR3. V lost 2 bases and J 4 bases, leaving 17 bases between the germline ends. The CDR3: CASSYTTGELGETQYF. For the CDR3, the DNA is TGTGCCAGCAGTTACACCACGGGAGAGCTAGGAGAGACCCAGTACTTC.

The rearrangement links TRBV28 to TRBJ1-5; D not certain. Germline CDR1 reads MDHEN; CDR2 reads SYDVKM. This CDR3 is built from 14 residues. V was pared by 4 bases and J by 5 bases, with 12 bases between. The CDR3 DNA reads TGTGCCAGCAGTTACCCAGGCGAAGATCAGCCCCAGCATTTT. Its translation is CASSYPGEDQPQHF.

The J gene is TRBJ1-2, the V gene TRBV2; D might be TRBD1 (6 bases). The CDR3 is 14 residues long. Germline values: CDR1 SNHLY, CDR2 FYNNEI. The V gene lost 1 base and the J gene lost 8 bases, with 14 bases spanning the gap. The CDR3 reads CASSEDGRGGGYTF. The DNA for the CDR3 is TGTGCCAGCAGTGAAGACGGCAGGGGAGGCGGCTACACCTTC.

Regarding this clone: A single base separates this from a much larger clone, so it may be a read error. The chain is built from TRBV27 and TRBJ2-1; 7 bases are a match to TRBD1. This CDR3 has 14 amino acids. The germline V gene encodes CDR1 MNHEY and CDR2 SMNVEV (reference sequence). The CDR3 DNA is TGTGCCAGCAGCCCGACAGGGTACTACAATGGGCAGTTCTTC. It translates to CASSPTGYYNGQFF.

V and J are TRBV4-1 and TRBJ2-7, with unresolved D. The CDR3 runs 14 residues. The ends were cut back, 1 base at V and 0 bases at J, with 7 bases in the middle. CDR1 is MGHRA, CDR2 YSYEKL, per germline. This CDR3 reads CASSQVADSYEQYF. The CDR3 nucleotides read TGCGCCAGCAGCCAAGTAGCTGACTCCTACGAGCAGTACTTC.

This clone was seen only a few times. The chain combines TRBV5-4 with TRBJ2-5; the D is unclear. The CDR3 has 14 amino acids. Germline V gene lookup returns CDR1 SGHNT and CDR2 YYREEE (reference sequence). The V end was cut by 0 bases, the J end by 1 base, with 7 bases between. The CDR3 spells CASSLEGIQETQYF. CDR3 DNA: TGTGCCAGCAGCTTGGAAGGAATCCAAGAGACCCAGTACTTC.

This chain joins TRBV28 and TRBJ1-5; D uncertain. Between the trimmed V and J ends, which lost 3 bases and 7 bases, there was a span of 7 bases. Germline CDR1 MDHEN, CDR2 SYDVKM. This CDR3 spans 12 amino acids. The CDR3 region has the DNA TGTGCCAGCAGTTTTCAAGGGCAGCCCCAGCATTTT. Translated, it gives CASSFQGQPQHF.

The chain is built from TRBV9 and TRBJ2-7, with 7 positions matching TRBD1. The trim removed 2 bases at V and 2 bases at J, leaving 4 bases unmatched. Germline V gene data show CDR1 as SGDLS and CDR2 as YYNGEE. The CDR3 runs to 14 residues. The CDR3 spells CASSVRTGPYEQYF. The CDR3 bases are TGTGCCAGCAGCGTGAGGACAGGACCCTACGAGCAGTACTTC.

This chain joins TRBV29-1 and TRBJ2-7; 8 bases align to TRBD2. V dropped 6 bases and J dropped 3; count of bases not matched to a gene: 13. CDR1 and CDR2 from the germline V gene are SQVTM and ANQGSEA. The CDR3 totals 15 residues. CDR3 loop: CSVAGSGTSFYEQYF. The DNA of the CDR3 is TGCAGCGTGGCAGGTAGCGGGACTAGTTTCTACGAGCAGTACTTC.

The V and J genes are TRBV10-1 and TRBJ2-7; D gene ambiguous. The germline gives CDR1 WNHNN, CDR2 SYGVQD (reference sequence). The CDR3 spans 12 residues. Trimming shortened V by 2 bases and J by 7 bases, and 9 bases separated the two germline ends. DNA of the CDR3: TGCGCCAGCAGTGAGATCCGTGGAGAGCAGTACTTC. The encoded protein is CASSEIRGEQYF.

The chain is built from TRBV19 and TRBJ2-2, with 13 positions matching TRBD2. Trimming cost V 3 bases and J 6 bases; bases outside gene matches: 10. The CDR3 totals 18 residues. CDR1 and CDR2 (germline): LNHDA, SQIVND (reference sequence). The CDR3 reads CASSIWTSGRKSAGELFF. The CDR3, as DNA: TGTGCCAGTAGTATTTGGACTAGCGGGAGAAAAAGTGCCGGGGAGCTGTTTTTT.

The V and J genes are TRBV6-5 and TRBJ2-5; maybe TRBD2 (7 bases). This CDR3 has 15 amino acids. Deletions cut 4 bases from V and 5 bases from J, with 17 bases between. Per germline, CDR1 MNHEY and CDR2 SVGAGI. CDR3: CASSFWRGPKETQYF. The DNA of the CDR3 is TGTGCCAGCAGTTTTTGGCGGGGGCCCAAGGAGACCCAGTACTTC.

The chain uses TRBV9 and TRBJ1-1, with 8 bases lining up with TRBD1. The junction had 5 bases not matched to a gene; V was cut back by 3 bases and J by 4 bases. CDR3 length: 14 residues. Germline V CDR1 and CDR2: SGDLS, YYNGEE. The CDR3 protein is CASSAETGGTEAFF. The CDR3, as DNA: TGTGCCAGCAGCGCCGAAACAGGGGGCACTGAAGCTTTCTTT.

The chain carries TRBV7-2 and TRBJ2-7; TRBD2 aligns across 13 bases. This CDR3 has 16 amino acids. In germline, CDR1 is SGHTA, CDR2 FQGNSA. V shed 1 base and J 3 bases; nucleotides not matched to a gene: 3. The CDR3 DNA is TGTGCCAGCAGCTTAGGGACTAGCGGGAGTCTCTACGAGCAGTACTTC. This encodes CASSLGTSGSLYEQYF.

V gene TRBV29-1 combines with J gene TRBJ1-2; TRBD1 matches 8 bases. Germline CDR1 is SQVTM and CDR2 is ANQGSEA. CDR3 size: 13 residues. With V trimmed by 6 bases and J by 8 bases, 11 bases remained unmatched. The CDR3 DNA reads TGCAGCGTCTCAGGGGGCGAGTCCCGAGGCTACACCTTC. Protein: CSVSGGESRGYTF.

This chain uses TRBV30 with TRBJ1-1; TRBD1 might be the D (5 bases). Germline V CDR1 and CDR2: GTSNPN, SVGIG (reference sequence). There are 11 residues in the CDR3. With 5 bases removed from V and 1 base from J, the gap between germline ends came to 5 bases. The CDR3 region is CAWGANTEAFF. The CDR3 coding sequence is TGTGCCTGGGGGGCGAACACTGAAGCTTTCTTT. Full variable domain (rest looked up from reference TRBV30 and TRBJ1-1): SQTIHQWPATLVQPVGSPLSLECTVEGTSNPNLYWYRQAAGRGLQLLFYSVGIGQISSEVPQNLSASRPQDRQFILSSKKLLLSDSGFYLCAWGANTEAFFGQGTRLTVV.

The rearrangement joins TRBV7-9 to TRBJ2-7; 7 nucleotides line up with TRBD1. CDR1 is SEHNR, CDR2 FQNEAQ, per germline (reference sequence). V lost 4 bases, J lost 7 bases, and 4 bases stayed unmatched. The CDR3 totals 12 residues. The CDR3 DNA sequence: TGTGCCAGCAGCTCGACAGGGCGGGAGCAGTACTTC. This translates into CASSSTGREQYF.